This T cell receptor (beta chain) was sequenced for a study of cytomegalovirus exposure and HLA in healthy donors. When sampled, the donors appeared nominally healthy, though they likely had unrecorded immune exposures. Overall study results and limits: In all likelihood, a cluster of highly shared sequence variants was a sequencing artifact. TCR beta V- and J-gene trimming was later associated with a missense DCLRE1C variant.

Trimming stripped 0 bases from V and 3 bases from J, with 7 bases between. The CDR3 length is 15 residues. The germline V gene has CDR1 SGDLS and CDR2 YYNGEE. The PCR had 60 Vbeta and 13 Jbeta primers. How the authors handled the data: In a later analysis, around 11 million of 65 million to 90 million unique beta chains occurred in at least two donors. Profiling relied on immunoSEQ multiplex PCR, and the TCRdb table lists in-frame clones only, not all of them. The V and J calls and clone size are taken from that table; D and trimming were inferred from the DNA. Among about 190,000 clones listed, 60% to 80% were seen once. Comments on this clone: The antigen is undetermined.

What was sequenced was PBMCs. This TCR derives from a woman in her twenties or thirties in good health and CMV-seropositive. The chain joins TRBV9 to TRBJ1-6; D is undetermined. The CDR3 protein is CASSVEISYNSPLHF. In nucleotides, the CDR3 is TGTGCCAGCAGCGTAGAGATCAGCTATAATTCACCCCTCCACTTT.